The entry below gives a single T cell receptor (beta chain) sequence along with its context. The data belong to a study of shared T cell receptors in the human thymus. V lost 4 bases to trimming and J lost 4 bases; unmatched junction nucleotides: 21. CDR1 and CDR2 from the germline V gene are LGHNA and YNFKEQ. The CDR3 contains 20 residues. Generated by immunoSEQ multiplex PCR, the TCRdb table keeps only in-frame clones and is missing some. The sample yields just under 550,000 clones, about 84% seen once. The same sample was also used in a study of human thymus T cells. That source notes: Reports from related research described highly overlapping thymic repertoires among unrelated individuals.

This TCR was sampled from a boy under two years old with a congenital heart defect. J is TRBJ2-1 and V is TRBV4-2; 8 nucleotides match TRBD1. Sequenced: thymocytes. The CDR3 loop is CASSPSRQGAPPSAYNEQFF. The CDR3 nucleotides are TGTGCCAGCAGCCCCTCCCGGCAGGGGGCCCCTCCGTCGGCTTACAATGAGCAGTTCTTC.